This T cell receptor (beta chain) was obtained from a study of CD8 T cells in Susac syndrome. Study-level information: Patients with Susac syndrome, at blood draw, were therapy-naive, on corticosteroids, or on intravenous immunoglobulin alone.

This clonotype appeared once. Sequencing of TCR beta was carried out in blood CD8+ and CD4+ T cells. This CDR3 has 18 amino acids. V gave up 2 bases and J gave up 5 bases; unmatched junction bases: 10. CDR1 and CDR2 from the germline V gene are SGHDN and FVKESK. Random hexamers were used to reverse transcribe the RNA input (roughly 0.5 to 1 ug). One entry per CDR3 protein, called by TCRdb with MiXCR from the immunoSEQ multiplex PCR reads. This table holds about 150,000 distinct CDR3 sequences, approximately 95% found once. The J gene is TRBJ2-1, the V gene TRBV14, with TRBD2 matching over 12 bases. The clonotype comes from a human donor with Susac syndrome. Sequenced: CD8+ T cells from PBMCs. The CDR3 region has the DNA TGTGCCAGCAGCCAAAAGGACAGACTAGCGGGAGTTGACAATGAGCAGTTCTTC. It specifies CASSQKDRLAGVDNEQFF.